This paragraph covers one T cell receptor beta chain sequence. The record originates from a study of patients and donors after allogeneic stem cell transplantation. Using its own MiXCR run on the RT-PCR reads, TCRdb lists one record per CDR3 protein. The table includes tens of thousands of distinct CDR3 sequences, roughly 48% detected once. V lost 6 bases and J 7 bases, leaving 12 bases between the germline ends. Germline V CDR1 and CDR2: MDHEN, SYDVKM. The CDR3 runs 12 residues. The sequenced sample was blood, either unsorted or a sorted T cell fraction (not recorded which). V and J are TRBV28 and TRBJ1-2; perhaps TRBD1 as D (5 bases). This TCR was sampled from a human donor who was either an allogeneic HSCT recipient or a stem cell or donor lymphocyte infusion donor (not recorded which). It is not recorded whose cells these are; they may come from a transplant donor. The CDR3 region is CASSQGRGGYTF. The DNA of the CDR3 is TGTGCCAGCAGCCAGGGTAGGGGTGGCTACACCTTC.